Presented here are 28 T cell receptor beta chains from one specimen sequenced in a study of blood T cell repertoires in COVID-19 (dated by TCRdb to 2018 to 2020). The library was prepared using the immunoSEQ multiplex PCR assay. Here the immuneACCESS table is served through TCRdb, limited to in-frame sequences with V and J called. Missing clones are a known gap in these copies; in checked studies unresolved V genes cover under half, and the rest lacks a known reason. This sample lists some 320,000 clones; around 85% were detected once. Of the sample, approximately 1.9% falls within the top ten clones. Sequenced: PBMCs or T cells enriched from blood (not recorded which). All receptors come from a woman in her thirties who had been exposed to COVID-19.

This clone was counted a few times. The J gene is TRBJ2-2, the V gene TRBV9; 11 bases are shared with TRBD1. CDR3 size: 16 residues. Trimming took 3 bases from V and 7 from J; bases not matched to a gene: 8. Per germline, CDR1 SGDLS and CDR2 YYNGEE. The CDR3: CASSGWTGGMSGELFF. The CDR3 nucleotides read TGTGCCAGCAGCGGCTGGACAGGGGGCATGAGCGGGGAGCTGTTTTTT. The complete variable domain, with remaining parts taken from reference TRBV9 and TRBJ2-2, reads DSGVTQTPKHLITATGQRVTLRCSPRSGDLSVYWYQQSLDQGLQFLIQYYNGEERAKGNILERFSAQQFPDLHSELNLSSLELGDSALYFCASSGWTGGMSGELFFGEGSRLTVL.

The rearrangement uses TRBV30 and TRBJ1-3; TRBD1 aligns across 9 bases. V was clipped by 1 base and J by 4 bases; unmatched bases: 5. The germline CDR1 and CDR2 sequences are GTSNPN and SVGIG (reference sequence). The CDR3 sequence is 15 residues long. CDR3 nucleotides: TGTGCCTGGAGTGGACAGGGGGTCATAGGAAACACCATATATTTT. It yields the protein CAWSGQGVIGNTIYF.

This clone was observed a single time. V and J are TRBV5-4 and TRBJ1-2; TRBD1 agrees at 7 bases. The germline V gene has CDR1 SGHNT and CDR2 YYREEE (reference sequence). After removal of 3 bases from V and 2 bases from J, the junction contained 7 bases not matched to a gene. The CDR3 covers 15 residues. In DNA form, the CDR3 reads TGTGCCAGCAGCTCCGGGACAGATTTCAACTATGGCTACACCTTC. Its protein is CASSSGTDFNYGYTF.

The chain couples TRBV5-6 to TRBJ2-7; D gene unclear. Germline-derived CDR1 and CDR2 are SGHDT and YYEEEE. The CDR3 is made up of 12 amino acids. V lost 4 bases and J lost 7, with 12 bases in between. As DNA, the CDR3 is TGTGCCAGCAGCCCCTCCGGTCGAGAGCAGTACTTC. Translating it yields CASSPSGREQYF.

This chain links TRBV27 with TRBJ2-4; 9 bases fit TRBD2. The junction had 13 bases not matched to a gene; V was cut back by 7 bases and J by 3 bases. The germline CDR1 and CDR2 sequences are MNHEY and SMNVEV (reference sequence). The CDR3 consists of 17 residues. CDR3 in amino acids: CASIFTGLAKYKNIQYF. The CDR3, as DNA: TGTGCCAGCATCTTTACGGGACTAGCCAAATACAAAAACATTCAGTACTTC.

V gene TRBV10-3 combines with J gene TRBJ1-5; no clear D. CDR3 length: 14 amino acids. V lost 0 bases to trimming and J lost 6 bases, with 9 bases between them. Germline V gene sequence: CDR1 ENHRY, CDR2 SYGVKD. CDR3 loop: CAISESISVQPQHF. CDR3 sequence (DNA): TGTGCCATCAGTGAGTCAATATCGGTTCAGCCCCAGCATTTT.

The chain couples TRBV27 to TRBJ2-7; TRBD1 agrees at 7 bases. Germline loops: CDR1 MNHEY, CDR2 SMNVEV (reference sequence). V shed 3 bases, J shed 5 bases, and the junction held 13 bases outside the gene matches. This CDR3 comprises 16 residues. The CDR3 here is CASSFQAVQGLHEQYF. For the CDR3, the DNA is TGTGCCAGCAGTTTCCAAGCAGTACAGGGGTTACACGAGCAGTACTTC.

The rearrangement uses TRBV29-1 and TRBJ1-6; D is undetermined. CDR1 is SQVTM, CDR2 ANQGSEA, per germline. The V end lost 2 bases, the J end lost 9 bases, and 14 bases lay between the germline ends. The length of the CDR3 is 14 residues. The CDR3 sequence is CSVESGIFGSPLHF. As DNA, the CDR3 is TGCAGCGTTGAATCGGGGATTTTTGGTTCACCCCTCCACTTT.

V is TRBV6-6 and J is TRBJ1-4; 7 bases match TRBD1. The CDR3 runs to 15 residues. V shed 5 bases, J shed 5 bases, and the junction held 8 bases outside the gene matches. Germline V lookup: CDR1 MNHNY, CDR2 SVGAGI (reference sequence). For the CDR3, the DNA is TGTGCCAGCAGTACCGGACAGGTTCGGAATGAAAAACTGTTTTTT. This codes for CASSTGQVRNEKLFF.

This clone occurred a few times. V and J are TRBV9 and TRBJ2-1, with a possible D match to TRBD2 (5 bases). Per germline, CDR1 SGDLS and CDR2 YYNGEE. V dropped 1 base and J dropped 5 bases, with 10 bases sitting between them. CDR3 size: 14 residues. Here the CDR3 reads CASSVLAGNNEQFF. Here the CDR3 DNA reads TGTGCCAGCAGCGTACTAGCTGGGAACAATGAGCAGTTCTTC. The variable domain in full, with the rest retrieved from reference TRBV9 and TRBJ2-1, is DSGVTQTPKHLITATGQRVTLRCSPRSGDLSVYWYQQSLDQGLQFLIQYYNGEERAKGNILERFSAQQFPDLHSELNLSSLELGDSALYFCASSVLAGNNEQFFGPGTRLTVL.

This chain uses TRBV30 with TRBJ2-7, with TRBD1 matching 7 bases. The CDR3 runs to 12 residues. CDR1 is GTSNPN, CDR2 SVGIG, per germline (reference sequence). V lost 3 bases, J lost 9 bases, and 8 bases stayed unmatched. The CDR3 DNA is TGTGCCTGGAGGCCCGACAGGGCCGCGCAGTACTTC. Amino acids: CAWRPDRAAQYF. Full variable domain (rest looked up from reference TRBV30 and TRBJ2-7): SQTIHQWPATLVQPVGSPLSLECTVEGTSNPNLYWYRQAAGRGLQLLFYSVGIGQISSEVPQNLSASRPQDRQFILSSKKLLLSDSGFYLCAWRPDRAAQYFGPGTRLTVT.

V is TRBV3-1 (or the pseudogene TRBV3-2) and J is TRBJ2-6; 7 positions match TRBD2. The germline CDR1 and CDR2 sequences are LGHDT and YNNKEL (reference sequence). CDR3 length: 16 amino acids. V lost 3 bases to trimming and J lost 3 bases; unmatched junction nucleotides: 5. Written as DNA, the CDR3 is TGTGCCAGCAGCCAGAAAGAGCGGGGTGGGGCCAACGTCCTGACTTTC. Amino acids: CASSQKERGGANVLTF.

The V call is TRBV28, the J call TRBJ2-1; 9 nucleotides match TRBD1. Germline CDR1 MDHEN, CDR2 SYDVKM. This CDR3 is built from 15 residues. V trimming: 5 bases; J trimming: 9 bases; junction bases outside the gene matches: 11. The CDR3: CASSPSGTGLVEQFF. The CDR3 DNA sequence: TGTGCCAGCAGTCCTTCCGGGACAGGGTTAGTTGAGCAGTTCTTC.

The chain employs TRBV6-4 and TRBJ1-6; TRBD1 is a possible D gene (6 bases). Germline V gene lookup returns CDR1 MRHNA and CDR2 SNTAGT. This CDR3 has 15 amino acids. V lost 4 bases and J 9 bases, leaving 16 bases between the germline ends. CDR3 region: CASSGGAGGRSPLHF. CDR3 in DNA: TGTGCCAGCAGTGGAGGGGCGGGGGGCCGTTCACCCCTCCACTTT.

This chain links TRBV4-3 with TRBJ1-2; 10 bases fit TRBD1. Germline CDR1 is LGHNA and CDR2 is YSLEER. This CDR3 has 14 residues. Trimming took 4 bases from V and 6 from J; bases not matched to a gene: 5. The CDR3 reads CASSLGTGANGYTF. DNA of the CDR3: TGCGCCAGCAGCCTCGGGACAGGGGCTAATGGCTACACCTTC.

The chain links TRBV30 to TRBJ2-1; D call uncertain. The CDR3 spans 11 residues. Trimming removed 3 bases from V and 4 bases from J, with 4 bases in between. Germline V gene sequence: CDR1 GTSNPN, CDR2 SVGIG (reference sequence). The CDR3 bases are TGTGCCTGGAGCCCGTACAATGAGCAGTTCTTC. Translating it yields CAWSPYNEQFF.

The chain couples TRBV5-1 to TRBJ2-1, with 11 bases matching TRBD1. The J segment lost 7 bases and the V segment lost 3 bases, leaving 9 bases of the junction unmatched. The germline CDR1 and CDR2 sequences are SGHRS and YFSETQ. CDR3 length: 16 residues. CDR3 DNA sequence: TGCGCCAGCAGCTCGGTAGGGACAGGGGGGAGGAATGAGCAGTTCTTC. Protein sequence: CASSSVGTGGRNEQFF.

This clone was seen only once. J is TRBJ2-3 and V is TRBV25-1; D perhaps matches TRBD1 (6 bases). Germline V gene data show CDR1 as MGHDK and CDR2 as SYGVNS. This CDR3 has 15 amino acids. Trimming took off 2 bases at V and 1 base at J, with 10 bases between the two ends. In DNA form, the CDR3 reads TGTGCCAGCAGTGAACAGGGGATCCGCACAGATACGCAGTATTTT. It encodes CASSEQGIRTDTQYF.

This chain uses TRBV11-1 with TRBJ1-2; a weak D match, TRBD1 (5 bases). CDR1 and CDR2 from the germline V gene are SGHAT and FQDESV (reference sequence). This CDR3 is 16 amino acids long. V lost 5 bases and J 3 bases, leaving 19 bases between the germline ends. The CDR3, as DNA: TGTGCCAGCAGCCCGACGGGGGGATCCAAATACTATGGCTACACCTTC. Residues: CASSPTGGSKYYGYTF.

The chain has TRBV30 and TRBJ2-2; 12 positions match TRBD2. Germline V gene data show CDR1 as GTSNPN and CDR2 as SVGIG (reference sequence). V was pared by 4 bases and J by 4 bases, with 10 bases of the junction left unmatched. The CDR3 contains 17 residues. The CDR3 DNA reads as TGTGCCTGGAAAGGACTAGCGGGGATCTTAGGCACCGGGGAGCTGTTTTTT. Its protein product is CAWKGLAGILGTGELFF. Full variable domain (missing parts from reference TRBV30 and TRBJ2-2): SQTIHQWPATLVQPVGSPLSLECTVEGTSNPNLYWYRQAAGRGLQLLFYSVGIGQISSEVPQNLSASRPQDRQFILSSKKLLLSDSGFYLCAWKGLAGILGTGELFFGEGSRLTVL.

The chain carries TRBV27 and TRBJ1-6; a possible D gene is TRBD1 (6 bases). The ends were cut back, 6 bases at V and 0 bases at J, with 18 bases in the middle. CDR1 is MNHEY, CDR2 SMNVEV, per germline (reference sequence). This CDR3 is built from 18 residues. CDR3 loop: CASRPGQPSSSYNSPLHF. Written as DNA, the CDR3 is TGTGCCAGCAGGCCCGGACAGCCCTCGAGCTCCTATAATTCACCCCTCCACTTT.

The gene calls are TRBV7-9 and TRBJ1-2; TRBD1 matches at 12 bases. Germline-derived CDR1 and CDR2 are SEHNR and FQNEAQ (reference sequence). V gave up 3 bases and J gave up 8 bases; unmatched junction bases: 7. The CDR3 is made up of 15 amino acids. CDR3 residues: CASSFGTGGAEGYTF. The DNA for the CDR3 is TGTGCCAGCAGCTTCGGGACAGGGGGCGCGGAAGGCTACACCTTC.

The V and J genes are TRBV30 and TRBJ1-1; TRBD1 might be the D (6 bases). The CDR3 runs to 12 residues. Germline V CDR1 and CDR2: GTSNPN, SVGIG (reference sequence). The DNA for the CDR3 is TGTGTCGTATCGGGACACTACACTGAAGCTTTCTTT. Encoded protein: CVVSGHYTEAFF.

The chain uses TRBV6-5 and TRBJ1-2; 9 bases map to TRBD1. The CDR3 covers 13 residues. Germline CDR1 and CDR2: MNHEY and SVGAGI. Germline trimming cut 6 bases from V and 3 bases from J; bases unmatched to any gene: 2. The DNA of the CDR3 is TGTGCCAGCAGGGGACAGGGATACTATGGCTACACCTTC. As protein: CASRGQGYYGYTF.

The CDR3 sequence: CASSRSQKETQYF. The CDR3 DNA reads as TGTGCCAGCAGCCGTTCTCAGAAAGAGACCCAGTACTTC. The gene calls are TRBV11-2 and TRBJ2-5; no clear D gene. Germline V lookup: CDR1 SGHAT, CDR2 FQNNGV. The CDR3 is 13 residues long. Trimming removed 5 bases from V and 3 bases from J, with 10 bases in between.

The V call is TRBV5-1, the J call TRBJ2-3; 9 bases line up with TRBD1. The CDR3 runs to 15 residues. The V and J ends lost 4 bases and 5 bases, in that order; junction bases with no gene match: 8. CDR1 is SGHRS, CDR2 YFSETQ, per germline. The chain's CDR3 is CASSPGQGLVDTQYF. For the CDR3, the DNA is TGCGCCAGCAGCCCGGGACAGGGATTGGTAGATACGCAGTATTTT.

The V gene is TRBV3-1 (or the pseudogene TRBV3-2), the J gene TRBJ1-6; D gene ambiguous. The CDR3 totals 16 residues. CDR1 LGHDT and CDR2 YNNKEL come from the germline V gene (reference sequence). V dropped 0 bases and J dropped 4 bases, with 10 bases sitting between them. This CDR3 reads CASSQENRGYNSPLHF. The CDR3 DNA reads as TGTGCCAGCAGCCAAGAAAATCGGGGTTATAATTCACCCCTCCACTTT.

Worth noting for this clone: At one of its ends the junction is not consistent with the germline gene, which may arise from a read error. V and J are TRBV7-7 and TRBJ1-2; a possible D gene is TRBD1 (6 bases). CDR3 length: 18 residues. Looked up from germline, CDR1 is SSHAT and CDR2 is FNYEAQ (reference sequence). CDR3 residues: CASSLVGDRTLRRYGYTF. In nucleotides, the CDR3 is TGTGCTAGCAGCTTAGTGGGAGACAGGACGTTGAGACGGTATGGCTACACCTTC.